The present T cell receptor beta chain was sequenced within a study of T cell responses to AZD1222 COVID-19 vaccine. Findings and limits, study-wide: Spike-specific TCR depth and breadth grew after two AZD1222 doses. It should be noted that donors were predominantly white British and more often female, and clonal diversity was possibly underestimated.

The CDR3 runs to 15 residues. CDR1 and CDR2 (germline): LNHDA, SQIVND (reference sequence). Trimming pared 7 bases from V and 3 bases from J, leaving 16 bases between. Generated by immunoSEQ multiplex PCR, the TCRdb table keeps only in-frame clones and is missing some. The repertoire holds approximately 150,000 clones, roughly 92% seen once, with 2% to 2.5% in the top ten. Comments on this clone: Its matching antigen is unknown.

This receptor was identified in an adult in good health. Sequencing was performed on peripheral blood, taken on day 0 of AZD1222 vaccination. This sequence joins TRBV19 and TRBJ1-5; weak D call: TRBD1 (6 bases). The CDR3: CASNQQGGDNQPQHF. CDR3 sequence (DNA): TGTGCCAGTAATCAACAGGGAGGGGACAATCAGCCCCAGCATTTT. The full variable domain, its missing parts supplied by reference TRBV19 and TRBJ1-5, is DGGITQSPKYLFRKEGQNVTLSCEQNLNHDAMYWYRQDPGQGLRLIYYSQIVNDFQKGDIAEGYSVSREKKESFPLTVTSAQKNPTAFYLCASNQQGGDNQPQHFGDGTRLSIL.